These 10 T cell receptor beta chains originate from one sample sequenced in a study of blood T cell repertoires in COVID-19 (dated by TCRdb to 2020 to 2021). Library method: the immunoSEQ multiplex PCR assay. Drawn from immuneACCESS, this table holds only the in-frame rearrangements with V and J called that TCRdb kept. Clones are partly lost; checked studies trace under half to an unresolved V gene and leave the rest unexplained. The sample profile shows 200,000 or so clones; about 93% of them were found once. 0.75% to 1% of the sample is taken by the ten largest. Material for sequencing was peripheral blood. These receptor sequences come from a man between 60 and 75 years old with COVID-19, enrolled during active disease.

The chain is built from TRBV4-1 and TRBJ1-2; 7 positions agree with TRBD1. This CDR3 region has 17 residues. J gave up 8 bases and V 1 base, and 16 bases lay outside the gene matches. In germline, CDR1 is MGHRA, CDR2 YSYEKL. CDR3 amino acids: CASSQAKGIRGFEGYTF. DNA for the CDR3: TGCGCCAGCAGCCAAGCCAAAGGAATCAGGGGGTTTGAGGGCTACACCTTC.

The J gene is TRBJ2-3, the V gene TRBV15; 11 nucleotides align to TRBD1. Unmatched junction bases numbered 5, after V lost 0 bases and J lost 6 bases. Per germline, CDR1 LNHNV and CDR2 YYDKDF (reference sequence). This CDR3 is 16 amino acids long. Here the CDR3 reads CATSRDPRTGGDTQYF. As DNA, the CDR3 is TGTGCCACCAGCAGAGATCCCCGGACAGGGGGCGATACGCAGTATTTT.

The CDR3: CASSQDIAGRTEAFF. The CDR3, as DNA: TGTGCCAGCAGCCAAGATATTGCAGGGCGCACTGAAGCTTTCTTT. The gene calls are TRBV3-1 (or the pseudogene TRBV3-2) and TRBJ1-1, with D possibly matching TRBD1 (5 bases). Trimming left V 0 bases short and J 4 bases short, with 12 bases between. CDR1 and CDR2 from the germline V gene are LGHDT and YNNKEL (reference sequence). This CDR3 spans 15 amino acids.

V is TRBV30 and J is TRBJ1-2; D is unclear. Between the trimmed V and J ends, which lost 4 bases and 0 bases, there was a span of 6 bases. The CDR3 totals 12 residues. CDR1 is GTSNPN, CDR2 SVGIG, per germline (reference sequence). The CDR3 is CAWIRSNYGYTF. The CDR3 DNA follows: TGTGCCTGGATCAGATCTAACTATGGCTACACCTTC.

This chain joins TRBV2 and TRBJ2-2, with D unresolved. V lost 7 bases, J lost 3 bases, and 6 bases lay in between. The V gene's germline CDR1 is SNHLY and CDR2 FYNNEI. This CDR3 spans 12 amino acids. CDR3 bases: TGTGCCAGCAAGGCGGACACCGGGGAGCTGTTTTTT. This translates into CASKADTGELFF.

V and J are TRBV5-4 and TRBJ2-1; 7 bases are a match to TRBD2. The CDR3 contains 14 residues. V lost 4 bases and J lost 8; bases outside the gene matches: 9. Germline loops: CDR1 SGHNT, CDR2 YYREEE (reference sequence). Here the CDR3 DNA reads TGTGCCAGCAGCGTGCGAGGCGGGGGTTATGAGCAGTTCTTC. Encoded protein: CASSVRGGGYEQFF. Full variable domain (rest looked up from reference TRBV5-4 and TRBJ2-1): ETGVTQSPTHLIKTRGQQVTLRCSSQSGHNTVSWYQQALGQGPQFIFQYYREEENGRGNFPPRFSGLQFPNYSSELNVNALELDDSALYLCASSVRGGGYEQFFGPGTRLTVL.

The chain carries TRBV2 and TRBJ1-1; D is ambiguous. This CDR3 is built from 14 residues. CDR1 SNHLY and CDR2 FYNNEI come from the germline V gene. Trimming removed 2 bases from V and 8 bases from J, with 15 bases in between. Written as DNA, the CDR3 is TGTGCCAGCAGTGAAATTTATGAGGGAAGAGAAGCTTTCTTT. Residues: CASSEIYEGREAFF.

The chain is built from TRBV9 and TRBJ2-1; 9 nucleotides match TRBD2. With V trimmed by 0 bases and J by 2 bases, 12 bases remained unmatched. The germline CDR1 and CDR2 sequences are SGDLS and YYNGEE. The CDR3 runs 19 residues. CDR3 DNA: TGTGCCAGCAGCGTAGAGGGTCTAGCGGGGAGACGCCCCTACAATGAGCAGTTCTTC. It specifies CASSVEGLAGRRPYNEQFF.

J is TRBJ2-2 and V is TRBV7-3; tentative D call: TRBD1 (6 bases). Trimming took off 8 bases at V and 1 base at J, with 11 bases between the two ends. Germline-derived CDR1 and CDR2 are SGHTA and FQGTGA. This CDR3 has 14 amino acids. In DNA, the CDR3 is TGTGCCAGCGCAAGGGGGATGAACACCGGGGAGCTGTTTTTT. Its translation: CASARGMNTGELFF.

The V gene is TRBV19, the J gene TRBJ1-2; 7 positions agree with TRBD1. This CDR3 region has 15 residues. The J segment lost 4 bases and the V segment lost 3 bases, leaving 8 bases of the junction unmatched. The V gene's germline CDR1 is LNHDA and CDR2 SQIVND (reference sequence). In nucleotides, the CDR3 is TGTGCCAGTAGTATTAAAGGGGGCAATCTCTATGGCTACACCTTC. Protein: CASSIKGGNLYGYTF.